One sample yielded the 25 T cell receptor beta chains listed below, sequenced in a study of T-cell memory formation after mild COVID-19. TCRdb re-called the 5' RACE reads with MiXCR, one entry per CDR3 protein. The repertoire consists of 90,000 to 120,000 distinct CDR3 sequences, with 15% to 20% occurring once and the leading ten covering roughly 5.5%. Sample: PBMCs or a T cell subset sorted from them (not recorded which). The origin of the receptors is a man aged 18 to 30 who had mild COVID-19 (a few samples of this study predate the infection). Cell type and time point are not known.

J is TRBJ2-5 and V is TRBV7-9; either TRBD1 or TRBD2 may supply D (5 bases each). The CDR3 has 14 amino acids. Trimming cost V 2 bases and J 3 bases, with 10 bases left between them. Germline CDR1 reads SEHNR; CDR2 reads FQNEAQ (reference sequence). This CDR3 is CASSLSGTKETQYF. The CDR3 region has the DNA TGTGCCAGCAGCTTATCCGGGACGAAAGAGACCCAGTACTTC.

The chain joins TRBV29-1 to TRBJ2-1; D is perhaps TRBD2 (6 bases). Germline V gene lookup returns CDR1 SQVTM and CDR2 ANQGSEA. This CDR3 is built from 13 residues. The V gene lost 3 bases and the J gene lost 4 bases, with 10 bases spanning the gap. CDR3 DNA: TGCAGCGTTGACTTCGCGGGGTACAATGAGCAGTTCTTC. Its translation is CSVDFAGYNEQFF.

Ten or more counts support this clonotype. The V call is TRBV7-3, the J call TRBJ2-7, with D tentatively TRBD1 (6 bases). Germline CDR1 reads SGHTA; CDR2 reads FQGTGA. CDR3 length: 13 amino acids. V shed 11 bases and J shed 3 bases, with 17 bases lying between them. The CDR3 protein is CAQGLSYHYEQYV. DNA of the CDR3: TGTGCCCAGGGGTTGAGTTACCACTACGAGCAGTACGTC.

This sequence joins TRBV6-6 and TRBJ1-5; 11 bases are shared with TRBD1. The V gene end was trimmed by 6 bases and the J gene end by 5 bases; junction bases not matched to a gene: 18. The CDR3 totals 19 residues. Germline V gene data show CDR1 as MNHNY and CDR2 as SVGAGI (reference sequence). The CDR3 protein is CASSVLRTGGAARDQPQHF. Written as DNA, the CDR3 is TGTGCCAGCAGCGTCCTACGGACAGGGGGCGCAGCACGGGATCAGCCCCAGCATTTT.

This clonotype is judged medium-sized (0.01 to 0.1%). This sequence joins TRBV7-8 and TRBJ2-3, with D unclear. CDR1 is SGHVS, CDR2 FQNEAQ, per germline. Trimming took 5 bases from V and 4 from J, leaving 13 bases between them. The CDR3 contains 14 residues. The CDR3 nucleotides read TGTGCCAGCAGCCTTCGTGCCGGGTCAGATACGCAGTATTTT. Its protein product is CASSLRAGSDTQYF.

The chain carries TRBV12-3 or TRBV12-4 and TRBJ1-2; D ambiguous. Trimming pared 6 bases from V and 7 bases from J, leaving 12 bases between. This CDR3 spans 12 amino acids. The CDR3, as DNA: TGTGCCAGCAGCTATACGAATGTTGGCTACACCTTC. Protein sequence: CASSYTNVGYTF.

The chain is built from TRBV7-6 and TRBJ2-2; 8 nucleotides agree with TRBD2. The CDR3 spans 16 residues. V was pared by 6 bases and J by 6 bases, with 12 bases of the junction left unmatched. Germline CDR1 and CDR2: SGHVS and FNYEAQ. The CDR3 protein is CASSRSRAGGAGELFF. CDR3 coding DNA: TGTGCCAGCAGTCGTAGCCGGGCCGGGGGGGCCGGGGAGCTGTTTTTT.

J is TRBJ2-1 and V is TRBV6-5, with D possibly matching TRBD1 (5 bases). The CDR3 contains 14 residues. Germline CDR1 MNHEY, CDR2 SVGAGI. Trimming cost V 2 bases and J 7 bases, with 12 bases left between them. The CDR3 nucleotides read TGTGCCAGCAGTTACAGGGGCCATACGAATGAGCAGTTCTTC. The encoded protein is CASSYRGHTNEQFF.

V gene TRBV6-2 or TRBV6-3 combines with J gene TRBJ2-5; 7 bases agree with TRBD1. The junction had 6 bases not matched to a gene; V was cut back by 2 bases and J by 3 bases. The germline gives CDR1 MNHEY, CDR2 SVGEGT. CDR3 length: 15 residues. The CDR3 here is CASSYTHRGEETQYF. CDR3 sequence (DNA): TGTGCCAGCAGTTACACACACAGGGGAGAAGAGACCCAGTACTTC.

The chain employs TRBV7-2 and TRBJ1-5; D might be TRBD1 (6 bases). Germline V gene lookup returns CDR1 SGHTA and CDR2 FQGNSA. The CDR3 runs to 16 residues. V was trimmed by 0 bases and J by 7 bases, leaving 16 bases between them. In DNA, the CDR3 is TGTGCCAGCAGCTTAGCAACGGGGGGCGCGGGACAGCCCCAGCATTTT. Protein sequence: CASSLATGGAGQPQHF.

This clonotype was observed a few times. The chain combines TRBV4-1 with TRBJ1-1; D gene unclear. In germline, CDR1 is MGHRA, CDR2 YSYEKL. This CDR3 is built from 14 residues. Trimming pared 1 base from V and 3 bases from J, leaving 9 bases between. The CDR3 DNA reads as TGCGCCAGCAGCCAAGTCCAGGTCTACACTGAAGCTTTCTTT. It yields the protein CASSQVQVYTEAFF.

This chain joins TRBV7-2 and TRBJ1-6, with D unresolved. In germline, CDR1 is SGHTA, CDR2 FQGNSA. This CDR3 is 13 amino acids long. V lost 1 base and J lost 7, with 5 bases in between. CDR3 residues: CASSLGPNSPLHF. CDR3 coding DNA: TGTGCCAGCAGCTTAGGACCGAATTCACCCCTCCACTTT. The entire variable domain, with the rest obtained from reference TRBV7-2 and TRBJ1-6, is as follows: GAGVSQSPSNKVTEKGKDVELRCDPISGHTALYWYRQSLGQGLEFLIYFQGNSAPDKSGLPSDRFSAERTGGSVSTLTIQRTQQEDSAVYLCASSLGPNSPLHFGNGTRLTVT.

The rearrangement uses TRBV9 and TRBJ1-3; D is unclear. The V end lost 3 bases, the J end lost 4 bases, and 14 bases lay between the germline ends. Germline V gives CDR1 SGDLS, CDR2 YYNGEE. The CDR3 covers 15 residues. CDR3 loop: CASSAYGNQGNTIYF. The DNA for the CDR3 is TGTGCCAGCAGCGCTTACGGCAACCAAGGAAACACCATATATTTT.

This clonotype came up a few times. The V and J genes are TRBV20-1 and TRBJ1-2; D unresolved. Between the trimmed V and J ends, which lost 4 bases and 5 bases, there was a span of 8 bases. The CDR3 totals 11 residues. From germline, CDR1 is DFQATT and CDR2 SNEGSKA (reference sequence). CDR3 region: CSAILGYGYTF. The CDR3 nucleotides are TGCAGTGCTATCCTGGGTTATGGCTACACCTTC.

This clonotype was detected only a few times. The chain uses TRBV18 and TRBJ2-5, with no clear D. Germline lookup yields CDR1 KGHSH and CDR2 LQKENI. V lost 1 base and J 5 bases, leaving 14 bases between the germline ends. The CDR3 runs to 15 residues. The CDR3 sequence: CASSPQEGSLETQYF. In nucleotides, the CDR3 is TGTGCCAGCTCACCACAGGAAGGGTCGTTGGAGACCCAGTACTTC.

This clonotype was detected a few times. The gene calls are TRBV7-3 and TRBJ2-2; perhaps TRBD2 as D (5 bases). Looked up from germline, CDR1 is SGHTA and CDR2 is FQGTGA. Deletions cut 1 base from V and 0 bases from J, with 12 bases between. This CDR3 comprises 17 residues. CDR3 amino acids: CASSLRARVANTGELFF. In DNA form, the CDR3 reads TGTGCCAGCAGCTTAAGGGCGCGGGTCGCGAACACCGGGGAGCTGTTTTTT.

The genes are TRBV4-3 and TRBJ1-2; tentative D call: TRBD1 (5 bases). V was pared by 0 bases and J by 0 bases, with 14 bases between. Germline lookup yields CDR1 LGHNA and CDR2 YSLEER. This CDR3 has 17 residues. The CDR3 here is CASSQDLLGDPNYGYTF. The CDR3 DNA reads as TGCGCCAGCAGCCAAGATCTGCTAGGGGACCCTAACTATGGCTACACCTTC.

This clonotype was counted a few times. The chain uses TRBV24-1 and TRBJ2-3, with D perhaps given as TRBD1 or TRBD2 (5 bases each). The CDR3 has 13 amino acids. CDR1 is KGHDR and CDR2 is SFDVKD in the germline V gene. CDR3: CACRDASTDTQYF. The CDR3 DNA sequence: TGTGCTTGCCGGGACGCAAGCACAGATACGCAGTATTTT.

V usage is TRBV21-1 and J usage is TRBJ2-3; TRBD1, as called in the table, went unchecked against the DNA. TRBV21-1 is a recognized pseudogene. CDR3 length: 17 residues. The CDR3 reads CASSKVEDREGSDTQYF. In DNA, the CDR3 is TGTGCCAGCAGCAAAGTTGAGGACAGGGAGGGATCAGATACGCAGTATTTT.

This chain connects TRBV20-1 to TRBJ2-7; tentatively, D is TRBD1 (6 bases). This CDR3 is 11 amino acids long. The germline CDR1 and CDR2 sequences are DFQATT and SNEGSKA (reference sequence). Trimming left V 6 bases short and J 2 bases short, with 8 bases between. The CDR3 DNA reads TGCAGTGCCAGGGGACCCTACGAGCAGTACTTC. It is translated as CSARGPYEQYF.

This clonotype was seen a handful of times. V is TRBV6-1 and J is TRBJ2-3; D ambiguous. Looked up from germline, CDR1 is MNHNS and CDR2 is SASEGT. CDR3 size: 13 residues. V dropped 7 bases and J dropped 3 bases, with 11 bases sitting between them. The DNA of the CDR3 is TGTGCCAGCAATCCCTCATCTACAGATACGCAGTATTTT. It translates to CASNPSSTDTQYF.

This clonotype appeared a few times. The chain uses TRBV7-2 and TRBJ2-3, with 7 bases fitting TRBD2. Germline CDR1 and CDR2: SGHTA and FQGNSA. Losses at the gene ends were 4 bases for V and 9 bases for J; bases not matched to a gene: 7. The CDR3 length is 13 residues. CDR3 residues: CASSSVGEGTQYF. The CDR3 DNA sequence: TGTGCCAGCAGCTCCGTTGGGGAGGGCACGCAGTATTTT.

The V gene is TRBV2, the J gene TRBJ2-1; D tentatively fits TRBD1 or TRBD2 (6 bases each). Trimming removed 5 bases at V and 8 bases at J, with 16 bases between. Per germline, CDR1 SNHLY and CDR2 FYNNEI. The CDR3 extends over 14 amino acids. The CDR3 spells CASSWYTGRYEQFF. CDR3 DNA sequence: TGTGCCAGCAGTTGGTATACAGGGAGGTATGAGCAGTTCTTC.

This chain links TRBV12-3 or TRBV12-4 with TRBJ1-5; 8 nucleotides match TRBD1. This CDR3 comprises 14 residues. Trimming at V came to 5 bases and at J to 1 base, leaving 1 base not matched to a gene. The CDR3 loop reads CASSRQGSNQPQHF. CDR3 sequence (DNA): TGTGCCAGCAGTCGACAGGGGAGCAATCAGCCCCAGCATTTT.

This clonotype was counted a few times. The rearrangement links TRBV7-2 to TRBJ2-7; D remains ambiguous. There are 14 residues in the CDR3. V was shortened by 1 base and J by 7 bases, with 14 bases between the two germline ends. CDR1 and CDR2 from the germline V gene are SGHTA and FQGNSA. CDR3 DNA: TGTGCCAGCAGCTTAGGGGCAGGTCCTTGGGAGCAGTACGTC. This gives the protein CASSLGAGPWEQYV.